Listed here are 8 T cell receptor beta chains from one sample, sequenced in a study of regulatory T cells in long-lasting Graves disease. Building the TCR beta libraries relied on iRepertoire HTBI primers, and CDR3 regions underwent Arm-PCR. TCRdb re-derived calls from the multiplex PCR reads in MiXCR, one entry per CDR3 protein. The sample shows some 410,000 distinct CDR3 sequences, 15% to 20% of them seen only once. Time point in this sample: newly diagnosed GD, antithyroid drugs for less than 3 months. The authors made the TCR library using RNA they extracted from PBMCs. The sample was also linked to a second study, of T cells in Graves' hyperthyroidism and ophthalmopathy.

The sequencing used peripheral blood mononuclear cells (PBMCs), collected at new diagnosis, from a patient treated with antithyroid drugs. These TCRs come from a woman between 25 and 40 years old with Graves disease.

In this sample, this clonotype turned up many times. V is TRBV11-2 and J is TRBJ2-2; TRBD2 aligns across 7 bases. Germline assignment: CDR1 SGHAT and CDR2 FQNNGV. Trimming removed 0 bases from V and 3 bases from J; junction bases left unmatched: 7. The CDR3 is 17 amino acids. CDR3 protein: CASSLDRLAGHTGELFF. The CDR3, as DNA: TGTGCCAGCAGCTTAGATAGATTAGCGGGCCACACCGGGGAGCTGTTTTTT.

J is TRBJ1-1 and V is TRBV4-1; D is ambiguous. The length of the CDR3 is 12 residues. With 4 bases removed from V and 9 bases from J, the gap between germline ends came to 12 bases. Germline V gives CDR1 MGHRA, CDR2 YSYEKL. This CDR3 reads CASSLLGGKAFF. CDR3 DNA sequence: TGCGCCAGCAGCCTCCTAGGAGGGAAAGCTTTCTTT.

This clonotype was found many times. The chain joins TRBV20-1 to TRBJ1-2; D not resolved. The CDR3 contains 13 residues. Trimming took 1 base from V and 7 from J, leaving 13 bases between them. CDR1 DFQATT and CDR2 SNEGSKA come from the germline V gene (reference sequence). The CDR3 protein is CSARVQVKGGYTF. DNA for the CDR3: TGCAGTGCTAGAGTGCAGGTGAAGGGTGGCTACACCTTC.

Many counts were recorded for this clonotype. The chain carries TRBV2 and TRBJ1-5; perhaps TRBD1 as D (5 bases). V lost 4 bases and J lost 2, with 15 bases in between. The CDR3 totals 16 residues. Germline CDR1 SNHLY, CDR2 FYNNEI. In DNA, the CDR3 is TGTGCCAGCAGTGGGGGACGCCGGCGGGGCAATCAGCCCCAGCATTTT. This gives the protein CASSGGRRRGNQPQHF.

This clonotype was seen only a few times. The genes are TRBV19 and TRBJ1-1; no clear D. The CDR3 is made up of 13 amino acids. The V gene's germline CDR1 is LNHDA and CDR2 SQIVND (reference sequence). The V and J ends lost 5 bases and 5 bases respectively, with 12 bases between them. CDR3: CASSGEDGTEAFF. In DNA form, the CDR3 reads TGTGCCAGTAGTGGGGAGGATGGAACTGAAGCTTTCTTT.

Concerning this clonotype itself: This may come from a read error, since a much larger clone is one base off. CDR3 sequence reads: CASSHGPSRRGFNEQLF. The CDR3 coding sequence is TGTGCCAGCAGCCATGGACCATCCAGACGTGGGTTCAATGAGCAGCTCTTC. The V gene is TRBV3-1, the J gene TRBJ2-1, with no clear D. The CDR3 contains 17 residues. Germline V gene sequence: CDR1 LGHDT, CDR2 YNNKEL (reference sequence).

V and J are TRBV28 and TRBJ2-7; tentatively, D is TRBD1 or TRBD2 (5 bases each). This CDR3 is built from 19 residues. CDR1 MDHEN and CDR2 SYDVKM come from the germline V gene. V lost 3 bases and J lost 0, with 24 bases in between. CDR3 sequence (DNA): TGTGCCAGCAGTTTTACAGGTCGGGGTCGATGGACTGACTCCTACGAGCAGTACTTC. As protein: CASSFTGRGRWTDSYEQYF.

This clonotype was observed at least ten times. The genes are TRBV11-2 and TRBJ2-1; D is uncertain. Germline CDR1 is SGHAT and CDR2 is FQNNGV. This CDR3 is 15 amino acids long. Trimming cost V 5 bases and J 3 bases, with 14 bases left between them. The CDR3 bases are TGTGCCAGCAGCCCCCCTCGCTTACGCTACAATGAGCAGTTCTTC. Translation: CASSPPRLRYNEQFF. Supplemented by reference TRBV11-2 and TRBJ2-1, the full variable domain reads EAGVAQSPRYKIIEKRQSVAFWCNPISGHATLYWYQQILGQGPKLLIQFQNNGVVDDSQLPKDRFSAERLKGVDSTLKIQPAKLEDSAVYLCASSPPRLRYNEQFFGPGTRLTVL.